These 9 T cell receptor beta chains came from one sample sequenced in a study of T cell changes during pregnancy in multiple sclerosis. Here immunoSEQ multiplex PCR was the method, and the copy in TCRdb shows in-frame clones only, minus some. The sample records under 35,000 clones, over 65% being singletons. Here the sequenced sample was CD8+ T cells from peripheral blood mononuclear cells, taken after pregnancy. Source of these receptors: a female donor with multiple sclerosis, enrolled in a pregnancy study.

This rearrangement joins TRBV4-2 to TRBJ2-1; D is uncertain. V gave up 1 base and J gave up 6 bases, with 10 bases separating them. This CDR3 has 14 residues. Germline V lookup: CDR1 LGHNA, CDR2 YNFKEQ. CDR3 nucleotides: TGTGCCAGCAGCCAAGGCCTAGAAGTCAATGAGCAGTTCTTC. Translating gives CASSQGLEVNEQFF.

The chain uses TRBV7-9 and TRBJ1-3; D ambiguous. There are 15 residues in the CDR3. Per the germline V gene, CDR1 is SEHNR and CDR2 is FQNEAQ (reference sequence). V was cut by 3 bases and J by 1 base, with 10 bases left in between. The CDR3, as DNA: TGTGCCAGCAGCTTCGGGTCTTCTTCTGGAAACACCATATATTTT. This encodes CASSFGSSSGNTIYF. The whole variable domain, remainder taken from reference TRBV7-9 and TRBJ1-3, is DTGVSQNPRHKITKRGQNVTFRCDPISEHNRLYWYRQTLGQGPEFLTYFQNEAQLEKSRLLSDRFSAERPKGSFSTLEIQRTEQGDSAMYLCASSFGSSSGNTIYFGEGSWLTVV.

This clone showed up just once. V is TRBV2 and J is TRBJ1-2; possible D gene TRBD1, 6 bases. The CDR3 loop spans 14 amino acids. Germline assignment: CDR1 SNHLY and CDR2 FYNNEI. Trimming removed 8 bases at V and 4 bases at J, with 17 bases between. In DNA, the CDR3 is TGTGCCAGCCGGTTACAGGGCTTGAGCTATGGCTACACCTTC. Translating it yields CASRLQGLSYGYTF.

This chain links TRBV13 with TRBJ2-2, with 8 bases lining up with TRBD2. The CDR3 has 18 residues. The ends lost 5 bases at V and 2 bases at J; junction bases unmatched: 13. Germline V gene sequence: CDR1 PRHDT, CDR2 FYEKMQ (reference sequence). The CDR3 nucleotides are TGTGCCAGCAGCCCCGCGGGGAGCGGGGGAACTAACACCGGGGAGCTGTTTTTT. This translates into CASSPAGSGGTNTGELFF.

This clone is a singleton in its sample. The CDR3: CASSYGPRDVYEQYF. For the CDR3, the DNA is TGTGCCAGCAGTTACGGGCCGAGGGATGTATACGAGCAGTACTTC. The chain links TRBV6-6 to TRBJ2-7; possibly TRBD2 for D (5 bases). In germline, CDR1 is MNHNY, CDR2 SVGAGI (reference sequence). This CDR3 region has 15 residues. V was cut by 2 bases and J by 4 bases, with 15 bases left in between.

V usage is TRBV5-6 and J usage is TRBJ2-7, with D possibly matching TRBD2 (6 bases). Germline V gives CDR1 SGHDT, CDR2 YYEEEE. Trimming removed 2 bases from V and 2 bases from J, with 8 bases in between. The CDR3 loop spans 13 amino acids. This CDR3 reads CASSFGEAYEQYF. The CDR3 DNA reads TGTGCCAGCAGCTTTGGGGAGGCCTACGAGCAGTACTTC.

For the CDR3, the DNA is TGCGCCAGCAGCCAAGATCCCCTATATTCTAGCGGGGTAATCGAGCAGTACTTC. It codes for CASSQDPLYSSGVIEQYF. The rearrangement joins TRBV4-1 to TRBJ2-7; TRBD2 matches at 9 bases. The length of the CDR3 is 18 residues. V was pared by 0 bases and J by 6 bases, with 15 bases of the junction left unmatched. CDR1 is MGHRA and CDR2 is YSYEKL in the germline V gene.

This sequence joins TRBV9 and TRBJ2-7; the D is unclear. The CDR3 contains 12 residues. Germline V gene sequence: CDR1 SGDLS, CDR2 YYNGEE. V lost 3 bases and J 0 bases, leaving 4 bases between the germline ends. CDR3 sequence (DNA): TGTGCCAGCAGCGCGTACTCCTACGAGCAGTACTTC. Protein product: CASSAYSYEQYF.

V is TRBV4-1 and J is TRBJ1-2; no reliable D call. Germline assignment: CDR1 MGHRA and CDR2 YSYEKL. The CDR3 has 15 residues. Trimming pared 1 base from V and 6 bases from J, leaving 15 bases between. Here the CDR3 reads CASSQVHSTSDGYTF. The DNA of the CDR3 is TGCGCCAGCAGCCAAGTCCACAGTACTTCCGATGGCTACACCTTC.